One and the same sample provided the 24 T cell receptor beta chains below, sequenced in a study of blood T cell repertoires in COVID-19. The assay was immunoSEQ multiplex PCR, and TCRdb's table has in-frame clones only and misses some. The table shows tens of thousands of clones, with roughly 86% occurring only once. Input material: peripheral blood. These receptors originate from a man in his fifties or sixties with acute or convalescent COVID-19.

This chain uses TRBV5-1 with TRBJ2-5, with 8 bases aligning to TRBD1. V was pared by 4 bases and J by 1 base, with 3 bases of the junction left unmatched. CDR1 SGHRS and CDR2 YFSETQ come from the germline V gene. The CDR3 extends over 14 amino acids. CDR3 protein: CASSPGQGQETQYF. For the CDR3, the DNA is TGCGCCAGCAGCCCCGGACAGGGCCAAGAGACCCAGTACTTC. Together with reference TRBV5-1 and TRBJ2-5, the CDR3 gives the full variable domain: KAGVTQTPRYLIKTRGQQVTLSCSPISGHRSVSWYQQTPGQGLQFLFEYFSETQRNKGNFPGRFSGRQFSNSRSEMNVSTLELGDSALYLCASSPGQGQETQYFGPGTRLLVL.

The gene calls are TRBV2 and TRBJ1-5, with TRBD1 matching over 11 bases. The V and J ends lost 4 bases and 4 bases, in that order; junction bases with no gene match: 18. This CDR3 is built from 20 residues. Germline V gives CDR1 SNHLY, CDR2 FYNNEI. The CDR3 nucleotides are TGTGCCAGCAGTGCCACGCCCCGGACAGGGGGCTCTACAAGGAATCAGCCCCAGCATTTT. Its translation: CASSATPRTGGSTRNQPQHF.

The chain's CDR3 is CASSPASRDRGYGYTF. The CDR3 DNA sequence: TGTGCCAGCAGCCCCGCCTCTCGGGACAGGGGTTATGGCTACACCTTC. The rearrangement links TRBV7-8 to TRBJ1-2, with 10 bases aligning to TRBD1. V trimming: 5 bases; J trimming: 5 bases; junction bases outside the gene matches: 11. Per the germline V gene, CDR1 is SGHVS and CDR2 is FQNEAQ. The length of the CDR3 is 16 residues.

The sample holds one count of this clone. The chain couples TRBV4-1 to TRBJ1-3, with 7 bases aligning to TRBD1. With 1 base clipped from V and 3 bases from J, the junction kept 9 bases outside the gene matches. Germline V lookup: CDR1 MGHRA, CDR2 YSYEKL. The CDR3 length is 17 residues. The CDR3 nucleotides are TGCGCCAGCAGCCAAGGAGATGGAGGGGGCGTTGGAAACACCATATATTTT. Translating it yields CASSQGDGGGVGNTIYF.

CDR3 region: CASSRESDDNEQFF. Here the CDR3 DNA reads TGTGCCAGCAGCCGCGAGAGTGATGACAATGAGCAGTTCTTC. The genes are TRBV11-3 and TRBJ2-1; D is ambiguous. Per the germline V gene, CDR1 is SGHNT and CDR2 is YENEEA. The CDR3 is 14 amino acids. V shed 5 bases and J shed 5 bases, with 13 bases lying between them.

This chain joins TRBV27 and TRBJ2-5; 15 bases match TRBD2. This CDR3 spans 17 amino acids. Germline V gives CDR1 MNHEY, CDR2 SMNVEV (reference sequence). Germline trimming cut 5 bases from V and 0 bases from J; bases unmatched to any gene: 4. The DNA of the CDR3 is TGTGCCAGCAGTGTCGGGACTAGCGGGGGGAACCAAGAGACCCAGTACTTC. This encodes CASSVGTSGGNQETQYF.

This rearrangement joins TRBV11-3 to TRBJ2-1; D is uncertain. This CDR3 region has 11 residues. V was shortened by 1 base and J by 10 bases, with 5 bases between the two germline ends. Germline lookup yields CDR1 SGHNT and CDR2 YENEEA. This CDR3 is CASSLVREQFF. CDR3 DNA sequence: TGTGCCAGCAGCTTAGTGCGGGAGCAGTTCTTC.

The J gene is TRBJ1-2, the V gene TRBV3-1 (or the pseudogene TRBV3-2); 9 nucleotides agree with TRBD1. This CDR3 has 15 amino acids. Germline V gene lookup returns CDR1 LGHDT and CDR2 YNNKEL (reference sequence). V dropped 0 bases and J dropped 8; count of bases not matched to a gene: 7. This CDR3 reads CASSQETGGVKGYTF. The CDR3, as DNA: TGTGCCAGCAGCCAAGAAACAGGGGGCGTAAAAGGCTACACCTTC.

The J gene is TRBJ1-2, the V gene TRBV2; D is perhaps TRBD1 (5 bases). The CDR3 loop spans 15 amino acids. From germline, CDR1 is SNHLY and CDR2 FYNNEI. V was pared by 6 bases and J by 7 bases, with 21 bases between. The CDR3 sequence is CASSRITGVGSGYTF. The DNA for the CDR3 is TGTGCCAGCAGCCGAATAACAGGTGTGGGAAGTGGCTACACCTTC.

The CDR3: CASSLGQLQNTEAFF. CDR3 nucleotides: TGTGCCAGCAGCCTCGGACAGCTCCAGAACACTGAAGCTTTCTTT. The chain recombines TRBV11-2 with TRBJ1-1; possibly TRBD1 for D (6 bases). The CDR3 loop spans 15 amino acids. The ends were cut back, 5 bases at V and 1 base at J, with 14 bases in the middle. CDR1 and CDR2 from the germline V gene are SGHAT and FQNNGV. Drawing the rest from reference TRBV11-2 and TRBJ1-1, the complete variable domain is EAGVAQSPRYKIIEKRQSVAFWCNPISGHATLYWYQQILGQGPKLLIQFQNNGVVDDSQLPKDRFSAERLKGVDSTLKIQPAKLEDSAVYLCASSLGQLQNTEAFFGQGTRLTVV.

This clone was seen just once. The chain carries TRBV27 and TRBJ2-7, with D tentatively TRBD2 (5 bases). This CDR3 region has 13 residues. V dropped 3 bases and J dropped 6 bases, with 12 bases sitting between them. Per the germline V gene, CDR1 is MNHEY and CDR2 is SMNVEV (reference sequence). This CDR3 is CASSLSTKSEQYF. As DNA, the CDR3 is TGTGCCAGCAGTTTGTCGACTAAAAGCGAGCAGTACTTC.

The chain carries TRBV6-5 and TRBJ1-2, with 10 nucleotides matching TRBD1. The V gene end was trimmed by 2 bases and the J gene end by 2 bases; junction bases not matched to a gene: 5. Germline-derived CDR1 and CDR2 are MNHEY and SVGAGI. The CDR3 consists of 16 residues. The CDR3, as DNA: TGTGCCAGCAGTTACATCAGGACAGGGGGAAACTATGGCTACACCTTC. Translation: CASSYIRTGGNYGYTF.

The chain recombines TRBV9 with TRBJ1-1; D gene ambiguous. The V gene lost 1 base and the J gene lost 5 bases, with 12 bases spanning the gap. The CDR3 spans 14 residues. Germline loops: CDR1 SGDLS, CDR2 YYNGEE. The CDR3 sequence: CASSVHVGETEAFF. The CDR3 DNA reads TGTGCCAGCAGCGTACATGTGGGAGAGACTGAAGCTTTCTTT.

V usage is TRBV18 and J usage is TRBJ1-4; 9 bases are a match to TRBD1. The germline gives CDR1 KGHSH, CDR2 LQKENI. This CDR3 contains 17 residues. Trimming cost V 2 bases and J 0 bases; bases outside gene matches: 4. The CDR3 DNA reads as TGTGCCAGCTCACCAAGGGACAGGGCAGCAACTAATGAAAAACTGTTTTTT. Its translation: CASSPRDRAATNEKLFF.

Here the CDR3 reads CASSLGGFGNQPQHF. The DNA for the CDR3 is TGTGCCAGCAGCTTAGGAGGGTTTGGCAATCAGCCCCAGCATTTT. The chain has TRBV7-9 and TRBJ1-5; no clear D. V shed 1 base and J shed 2 bases, with 9 bases lying between them. CDR1 is SEHNR and CDR2 is FQNEAQ in the germline V gene (reference sequence). There are 15 residues in the CDR3.

The gene calls are TRBV11-2 and TRBJ1-5, with D uncertain. CDR3 size: 13 residues. CDR1 is SGHAT and CDR2 is FQNNGV in the germline V gene. V gave up 0 bases and J gave up 7 bases, with 7 bases separating them. The CDR3 DNA follows: TGTGCCAGCAGCTTAGATCGAGGACAGCCCCAGCATTTT. Encoded protein: CASSLDRGQPQHF.

V gene TRBV2 combines with J gene TRBJ1-5; unclear D gene. The CDR3 loop spans 13 amino acids. Trimming took 7 bases from V and 4 from J, leaving 11 bases between them. Germline CDR1 SNHLY, CDR2 FYNNEI. The CDR3 DNA reads TGTGCCAGCAAGGCCAGGAATAATCAGCCCCAGCATTTT. It translates to CASKARNNQPQHF.

The chain combines TRBV5-4 with TRBJ1-2; a weak D match, TRBD1 (5 bases). This CDR3 has 16 amino acids. CDR1 is SGHNT, CDR2 YYREEE, per germline (reference sequence). V gave up 0 bases and J gave up 6 bases, with 18 bases separating them. CDR3 bases: TGTGCCAGCAGCTTGGCCGGGAGTTGGCCGGGGGATGGCTACACCTTC. Its protein product is CASSLAGSWPGDGYTF.

This sequence joins TRBV14 and TRBJ2-1, with 14 bases that match TRBD2. This CDR3 spans 16 amino acids. Germline lookup yields CDR1 SGHDN and CDR2 FVKESK. V trimming: 1 base; J trimming: 9 bases; junction bases outside the gene matches: 5. The CDR3 DNA sequence: TGTGCCAGCAGCCAAGTAGGGACTAGCGGGAGATCTGAGCAGTTCTTC. Translating gives CASSQVGTSGRSEQFF.

The chain is built from TRBV20-1 and TRBJ2-7; D is ambiguous. The CDR3 loop spans 11 amino acids. Trimming took off 7 bases at V and 2 bases at J, with 9 bases between the two ends. Germline-derived CDR1 and CDR2 are DFQATT and SNEGSKA (reference sequence). CDR3 amino acids: CSGLVAYEQYF. The CDR3 nucleotides read TGCAGTGGACTTGTAGCCTACGAGCAGTACTTC.

The chain uses TRBV10-2 and TRBJ2-7; 10 bases fit TRBD2. V trimming: 6 bases; J trimming: 3 bases; junction bases outside the gene matches: 8. This CDR3 contains 15 residues. CDR1 is WSHSY and CDR2 is SAAADI in the germline V gene. CDR3 in amino acids: CASRDYPSGGYEQYF. CDR3 bases: TGCGCCAGCAGGGATTACCCTAGCGGGGGCTACGAGCAGTACTTC.

The rearrangement uses TRBV6-5 and TRBJ1-2; D is uncertain. With 2 bases removed from V and 8 bases from J, the gap between germline ends came to 12 bases. The CDR3 has 13 residues. Germline V gene lookup returns CDR1 MNHEY and CDR2 SVGAGI. CDR3 DNA: TGTGCCAGCAGTTACGACGGAGGCTACGGCTACACCTTC. Protein product: CASSYDGGYGYTF.

V and J are TRBV27 and TRBJ1-2; TRBD1 agrees at 11 bases. CDR3 length: 18 residues. CDR1 is MNHEY, CDR2 SMNVEV, per germline (reference sequence). Trimming at V came to 0 bases and at J to 3 bases, leaving 9 bases not matched to a gene. The CDR3 here is CASSLSGTGGPFYYGYTF. CDR3 sequence (DNA): TGTGCCAGCAGTTTATCCGGGACAGGGGGACCCTTTTACTATGGCTACACCTTC.

This clone was observed once. This chain links TRBV6-5 with TRBJ1-2; TRBD1 agrees at 7 bases. The J segment lost 6 bases and the V segment lost 6 bases, leaving 7 bases of the junction unmatched. The CDR3 runs 13 residues. The germline gives CDR1 MNHEY, CDR2 SVGAGI. The CDR3: CASRPQGSDGYTF. The CDR3 nucleotides read TGTGCCAGCAGGCCACAGGGGAGCGATGGCTACACCTTC.